The present T cell receptor beta chain was sequenced within a study of T-cell reconstitution after alpha-beta-depleted transplantation in children. The TCRbeta library was prepared with unique molecular identifiers. One entry per CDR3 protein results from TCRdb running MiXCR on the PCR reads. The sample holds some 490,000 distinct CDR3 sequences; 12% are singletons and the top ten take around 6.1%. CDR3 length: 15 amino acids. J gave up 7 bases and V 11 bases, and 19 bases lay outside the gene matches. Looked up from germline, CDR1 is SNHLY and CDR2 is FYNNEI. The source is a human donor who donated a stem cell graft to a child with combined immunodeficiency. The specimen comprised PBMCs from the stem cell graft donor, sampled from the stem cell graft. The V gene is TRBV2, the J gene TRBJ1-2; 7 positions agree with TRBD1. The CDR3 bases are TGTGCCCGAGCCCTGACTACCGACAGGGTCCCTGGCTACACCTTC. As protein: CARALTTDRVPGYTF.